This T cell receptor (beta chain) is from a study of T cell responses to AZD1222 COVID-19 vaccine. Study conclusions and caveats: Across spike, vaccine-associated CD4 TCRs were found, dominant at 160-218 and 743-854. Samples come after the peak T cell response, not at day 14. Epitopes outside B.1.351 and B.1.1.7 mutated regions reportedly drew nearly half of spike TCRs. Increases in Spike-specific TCR breadth and depth were seen after two AZD1222 doses.

Regarding this clone: Its cognate antigen is unknown.

CDR1 is SGHAT, CDR2 FQNNGV, per germline. V lost 5 bases and J lost 7; bases outside the gene matches: 6. This CDR3 is 16 amino acids long. TCRdb's copy holds only in-frame clones and misses some; the assay was immunoSEQ multiplex PCR. This table holds around 140,000 clones, about 94% found once. The receptor's source is an adult in good health. This material consisted of peripheral blood, taken on day 0 of AZD1222 vaccination. The chain couples TRBV11-2 to TRBJ1-6, with TRBD1 matching over 12 bases. CDR3 loop: CASSPGTGGSNSPLHF. The CDR3 DNA reads TGTGCCAGCAGCCCAGGGACAGGGGGCTCGAATTCACCCCTCCACTTT.